The 18 T cell receptor beta chains presented below share a single source sample, sequenced in a study of cytomegalovirus exposure and HLA in healthy donors (TCRdb year 2017). Library creation used the immunoSEQ multiplex PCR assay. A mixture of 60 forward primers for TCR Vbeta segments and 13 reverse primers for TCR Jbeta segments was used in the multiplex PCR. TCRdb limited this immuneACCESS table to in-frame rearrangements with V and J called. A share of clones is missing; checked studies link under half to unresolved V genes, and the rest is unexplained. The sample data list about 100,000 clones, and roughly 70% of these were observed just once. The ten largest make up less than 15% of the sample. What was sequenced was PBMCs. The receptors were sampled from a woman in her 40s in good health and CMV-seropositive.

The chain carries TRBV25-1 and TRBJ1-6; TRBD1 agrees at 8 bases. The ends lost 6 bases at V and 6 bases at J; junction bases unmatched: 7. The CDR3 spans 15 residues. Germline V lookup: CDR1 MGHDK, CDR2 SYGVNS. The CDR3 region is CASSGTGRFNSPLHF. The CDR3 coding sequence is TGTGCCAGCAGCGGGACAGGTCGGTTTAATTCACCCCTCCACTTT. Full variable domain (rest looked up from reference TRBV25-1 and TRBJ1-6): EADIYQTPRYLVIGTGKKITLECSQTMGHDKMYWYQQDPGMELHLIHYSYGVNSTEKGDLSSESTVSRIRTEHFPLTLESARPSHTSQYLCASSGTGRFNSPLHFGNGTRLTVT.

This clone was seen once. This chain connects TRBV6-4 to TRBJ2-1; 8 nucleotides line up with TRBD1. In germline, CDR1 is MRHNA, CDR2 SNTAGT. The CDR3 has 14 residues. Germline trimming cut 8 bases from V and 5 bases from J; bases unmatched to any gene: 8. CDR3 in DNA: TGTGCCAGCTCCTCGACAGGGGACCACAATGAGCAGTTCTTC. Translation: CASSSTGDHNEQFF.

This clone was seen a few times. V is TRBV5-1 and J is TRBJ2-2; 13 nucleotides match TRBD2. CDR1 is SGHRS, CDR2 YFSETQ, per germline. CDR3 length: 16 residues. The V segment lost 1 base and the J segment 5 bases; nucleotides outside the gene matches: 2. CDR3 sequence: CASSLPGLAGTGELFF. The CDR3 region has the DNA TGCGCCAGCAGCTTGCCGGGACTAGCGGGAACCGGGGAGCTGTTTTTT.

This clone was counted a single time. V is TRBV7-3 and J is TRBJ1-2; the match to TRBD1 covers 7 bases. This CDR3 is 15 amino acids long. CDR1 is SGHTA and CDR2 is FQGTGA in the germline V gene. Trimming cost V 5 bases and J 1 base; bases outside gene matches: 7. The CDR3 DNA is TGTGCCAGCAGCCCCGGTGCAGGGGGTAACTATGGCTACACCTTC. It yields the protein CASSPGAGGNYGYTF. The full variable domain, completed using reference TRBV7-3 and TRBJ1-2, is GAGVSQTPSNKVTEKGKYVELRCDPISGHTALYWYRQSLGQGPEFLIYFQGTGAADDSGLPNDRFFAVRPEGSVSTLKIQRTERGDSAVYLCASSPGAGGNYGYTFGSGTRLTVV.

The chain combines TRBV4-1 with TRBJ2-5; TRBD1 agrees at 11 bases. V lost 3 bases to trimming and J lost 5 bases; unmatched junction nucleotides: 8. This CDR3 region has 16 residues. Germline loops: CDR1 MGHRA, CDR2 YSYEKL. The CDR3 DNA follows: TGCGCCAGCAGCCATGGACAGGGGGCCTTTGGGGAGACCCAGTACTTC. It encodes CASSHGQGAFGETQYF.

This clone occurred a few times. V usage is TRBV25-1 and J usage is TRBJ2-3, with D possibly being TRBD2 (5 bases). Trimming removed 6 bases at V and 1 base at J, with 8 bases between. Per germline, CDR1 MGHDK and CDR2 SYGVNS. The CDR3 consists of 13 residues. The CDR3 here is CASSQAGTDTQYF. The CDR3 region has the DNA TGTGCCAGCAGCCAAGCGGGCACAGATACGCAGTATTTT.

V is TRBV2 and J is TRBJ2-7, with D possibly being TRBD1 (6 bases). V lost 8 bases and J lost 6, with 11 bases in between. The CDR3 is 11 amino acids. CDR1 is SNHLY and CDR2 is FYNNEI in the germline V gene. The DNA of the CDR3 is TGTGCCAGCGGGCTGACAGGCGAGCAGTACTTC. Translated, it gives CASGLTGEQYF.

CDR3 sequence: CASSYSGTVDGELFF. The CDR3 coding sequence is TGTGCCAGCAGTTACTCCGGGACAGTTGACGGGGAGCTGTTTTTT. The rearrangement uses TRBV6-6 and TRBJ2-2, with 7 bases identical to TRBD1. CDR1 is MNHNY and CDR2 is SVGAGI in the germline V gene (reference sequence). The V gene end was trimmed by 0 bases and the J gene end by 7 bases; junction bases not matched to a gene: 5. There are 15 residues in the CDR3.

This clone was observed a handful of times. The gene calls are TRBV6-6 and TRBJ2-7, with D perhaps TRBD1 (7 bases). The ends were cut back, 7 bases at V and 2 bases at J, with 12 bases in the middle. This CDR3 comprises 13 residues. The germline gives CDR1 MNHNY, CDR2 SVGAGI (reference sequence). The CDR3 coding sequence is TGTGCCAGCATCGCAGGGGGGCCCTACGAGCAGTACTTC. Translation gives CASIAGGPYEQYF.

The V and J genes are TRBV5-1 and TRBJ1-4; D not resolved. The CDR3 has 14 residues. Germline V gene data show CDR1 as SGHRS and CDR2 as YFSETQ. V shed 1 base and J shed 1 base, with 5 bases lying between them. As DNA, the CDR3 is TGCGCCAGCAGCTTGTACGGAACTAATGAAAAACTGTTTTTT. Encoded protein: CASSLYGTNEKLFF.

The V gene is TRBV6-1, the J gene TRBJ1-1, with a possible D match to TRBD1 (5 bases). V was cut by 3 bases and J by 1 base, with 9 bases left in between. This CDR3 is built from 14 residues. Germline assignment: CDR1 MNHNS and CDR2 SASEGT. The CDR3 reads CASSDQGGNTEAFF. The CDR3 DNA sequence: TGTGCCAGCAGTGACCAGGGAGGGAACACTGAAGCTTTCTTT.

This chain connects TRBV11-2 to TRBJ2-5; D is perhaps TRBD1 (6 bases). Trimming removed 2 bases from V and 4 bases from J, with 11 bases in between. This CDR3 spans 14 amino acids. The germline V gene encodes CDR1 SGHAT and CDR2 FQNNGV. CDR3 coding DNA: TGTGCCAGCAGCTTAATTAGGGGGAGAGAGACCCAGTACTTC. Encoded protein: CASSLIRGRETQYF.

The genes are TRBV7-2 and TRBJ2-5, with D maybe TRBD1 (7 bases). Trimming pared 5 bases from V and 8 bases from J, leaving 24 bases between. Germline values: CDR1 SGHTA, CDR2 FQGNSA. The CDR3 sequence is 16 residues long. In DNA form, the CDR3 reads TGTGCCAGCAGCCTCTCACGGGCAGGGGGGTCCCCAACCCAGTACTTC. This encodes CASSLSRAGGSPTQYF.

The rearrangement links TRBV19 to TRBJ1-2; tentatively, D is TRBD1 (6 bases). The CDR3 is 16 residues long. Looked up from germline, CDR1 is LNHDA and CDR2 is SQIVND (reference sequence). The V and J ends lost 0 bases and 5 bases respectively, with 16 bases between them. In DNA, the CDR3 is TGTGCCAGTAGTATAGACGGCACAGGGAGACAATATGGCTACACCTTC. Protein sequence: CASSIDGTGRQYGYTF.

J is TRBJ2-5 and V is TRBV7-3; a possible D gene is TRBD2 (6 bases). The ends were cut back, 5 bases at V and 5 bases at J, with 15 bases in the middle. CDR1 and CDR2 (germline): SGHTA, FQGTGA. CDR3 length: 14 residues. This chain's CDR3 is CASSETGAGETQYF. As DNA, the CDR3 is TGTGCCAGCAGCGAGACCGGGGCGGGGGAGACCCAGTACTTC.

The chain carries TRBV5-6 and TRBJ2-1; TRBD2 matches at 8 bases. The V segment lost 0 bases and the J segment 4 bases; nucleotides outside the gene matches: 9. Per the germline V gene, CDR1 is SGHDT and CDR2 is YYEEEE. The CDR3 spans 17 residues. In DNA, the CDR3 is TGTGCCAGCAGCTTGGTTTTCGGCGGGGGGCCTTACAATGAGCAGTTCTTC. Residues: CASSLVFGGGPYNEQFF.

The rearrangement links TRBV2 to TRBJ1-6, with D tentatively TRBD1 (6 bases). Germline assignment: CDR1 SNHLY and CDR2 FYNNEI. CDR3 length equals 14 residues. Trimming removed 5 bases from V and 4 bases from J, with 9 bases in between. The CDR3 region has the DNA TGTGCCAGCAGTCAAGGACAGTATAATTCACCCCTCCACTTT. This translates into CASSQGQYNSPLHF. The full variable domain, rest sourced from reference TRBV2 and TRBJ1-6, is EPEVTQTPSHQVTQMGQEVILRCVPISNHLYFYWYRQILGQKVEFLVSFYNNEISEKSEIFDDQFSVERPDGSNFTLKIRSTKLEDSAMYFCASSQGQYNSPLHFGNGTRLTVT.

This clone was recorded only once. This chain uses TRBV9 with TRBJ2-1; TRBD1 might be the D (6 bases). Trimming pared 6 bases from V and 4 bases from J, leaving 11 bases between. The germline V gene encodes CDR1 SGDLS and CDR2 YYNGEE. This CDR3 spans 13 amino acids. The CDR3 DNA is TGTGCCAGCAATACAGGGAATTACAATGAGCAGTTCTTC. This codes for CASNTGNYNEQFF.